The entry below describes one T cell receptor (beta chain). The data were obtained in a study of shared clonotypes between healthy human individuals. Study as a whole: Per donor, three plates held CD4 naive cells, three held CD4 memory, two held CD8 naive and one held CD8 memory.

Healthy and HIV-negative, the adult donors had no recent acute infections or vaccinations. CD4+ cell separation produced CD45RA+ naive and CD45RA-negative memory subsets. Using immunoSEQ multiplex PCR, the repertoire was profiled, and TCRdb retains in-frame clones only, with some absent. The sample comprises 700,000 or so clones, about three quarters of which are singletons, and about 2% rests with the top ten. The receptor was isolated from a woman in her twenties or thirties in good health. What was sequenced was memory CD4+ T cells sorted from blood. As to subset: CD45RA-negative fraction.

The CDR3 DNA reads TGTGCCAGTAGTATAAAGGGGGGCACGGGACTATCAGCCCAGCATTTT. This sequence encodes CASSIKGGTGLSAQHF. The chain has TRBV19 and TRBJ1-5; TRBD1 is a possible D gene (6 bases). CDR1 is LNHDA, CDR2 SQIVND, per germline (reference sequence). The CDR3 runs to 16 residues. V lost 2 bases and J 11 bases, leaving 22 bases between the germline ends.